This T cell receptor beta chain was obtained from a study of cytomegalovirus exposure and HLA in healthy donors. 60 Vbeta and 13 Jbeta primers were used in PCR. Data came from immunoSEQ multiplex PCR; TCRdb stores just in-frame clones and leaves some out. The table includes about 160,000 clones, roughly 87% detected once. The sample holds a few counts of this clone. The CDR3 is 13 amino acids. The V gene lost 0 bases and the J gene lost 6 bases, with 8 bases spanning the gap. This receptor was obtained from a girl aged 10 to 17 in good health and CMV-seropositive. The chain couples TRBV5-7 to TRBJ2-3; tentative D call: TRBD2 (5 bases). TRBV5-7 belongs to the ORF category, with a function that is uncertain. Input material: PBMCs. DNA of the CDR3: TGTGCCAGCAGCTTGGGCCCGGGGGATACGCAGTATTTT. Its translation is CASSLGPGDTQYF.